What follows describes a single T cell receptor (beta chain). Its antigen is still unknown. The data were obtained in a study of Graves' ophthalmopathy and Graves' hyperthyroidism. Findings and caveats of the study: Using a 13-signature model, the authors split ophthalmopathy from stable hyperthyroidism, with roughly 90% sensitivity and about 80% specificity.

The authors amplified TCR beta CDR3 regions from RNA transcripts. RT-PCR was first run with HTBI primers, then multiplex PCR in a second round. TCRdb processed the multiplex PCR reads anew with MiXCR; each CDR3 protein has one entry. This table holds 170,000 or so distinct CDR3 sequences, around 40% found once. Germline V lookup: CDR1 MNHNS, CDR2 SASEGT. This CDR3 spans 13 amino acids. Losses at the gene ends were 9 bases for V and 5 bases for J; bases not matched to a gene: 4. The chain uses TRBV6-1 and TRBJ1-2; 12 positions agree with TRBD1. The sample consisted of peripheral blood. The receptor's source is a man aged 25 to 40 with Graves' ophthalmopathy. CDR3 nucleotides: TGTGCCAGTTGGGACAGGGGGCAGTATGGCTACACCTTC. It encodes CASWDRGQYGYTF.